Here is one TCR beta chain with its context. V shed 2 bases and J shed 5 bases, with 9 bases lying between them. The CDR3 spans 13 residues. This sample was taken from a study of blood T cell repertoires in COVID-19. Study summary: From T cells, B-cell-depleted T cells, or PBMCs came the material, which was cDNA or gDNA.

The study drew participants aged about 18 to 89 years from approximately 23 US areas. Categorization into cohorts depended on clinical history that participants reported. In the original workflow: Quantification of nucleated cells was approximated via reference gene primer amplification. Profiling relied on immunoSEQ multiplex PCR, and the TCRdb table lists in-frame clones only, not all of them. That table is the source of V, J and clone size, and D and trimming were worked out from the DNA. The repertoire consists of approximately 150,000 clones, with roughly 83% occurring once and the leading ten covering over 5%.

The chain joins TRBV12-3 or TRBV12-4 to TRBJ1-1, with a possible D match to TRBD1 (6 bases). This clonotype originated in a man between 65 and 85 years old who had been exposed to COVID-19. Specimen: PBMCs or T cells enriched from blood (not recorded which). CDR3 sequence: CASSLKGDTEAFF. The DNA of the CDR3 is TGTGCCAGCAGTTTAAAGGGGGATACTGAAGCTTTCTTT.